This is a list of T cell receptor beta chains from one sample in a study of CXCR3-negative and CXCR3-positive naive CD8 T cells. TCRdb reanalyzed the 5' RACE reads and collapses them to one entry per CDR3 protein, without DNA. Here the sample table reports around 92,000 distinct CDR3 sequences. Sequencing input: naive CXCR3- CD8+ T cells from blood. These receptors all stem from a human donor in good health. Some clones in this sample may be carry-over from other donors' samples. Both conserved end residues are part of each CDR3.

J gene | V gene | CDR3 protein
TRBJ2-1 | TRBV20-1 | CSANDREGLYNEQFF
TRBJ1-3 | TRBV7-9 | CASSFFGPGNTIYF
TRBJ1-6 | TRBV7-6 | CASSLMLGEQGLDSPLHF
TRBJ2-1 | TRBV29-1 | CSVEGGSGKMGNEQFF
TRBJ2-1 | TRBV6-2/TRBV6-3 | CASKEPGPYNEQFF
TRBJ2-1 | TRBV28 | CASRPGTGSGASYNEQFF
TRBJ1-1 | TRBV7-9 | CASSLGEGSGVWSVTEAFF
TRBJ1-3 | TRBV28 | CASRQTGQISGNTIYF
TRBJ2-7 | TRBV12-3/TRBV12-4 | CASTQRGSKGEQYF
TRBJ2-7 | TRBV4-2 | CASSRTTGTLSYEQYF
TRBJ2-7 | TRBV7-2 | CASSLAASQRHLSYEQYF
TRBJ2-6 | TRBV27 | CASSLGSSGANVLTF
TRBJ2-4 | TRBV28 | CASSFYRGTLAKNIQYF
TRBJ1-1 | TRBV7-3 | CASSRTEDSVNTEAFF
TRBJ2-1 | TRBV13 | CASNSPSVESGNEQFF
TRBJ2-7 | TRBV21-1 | CASSKYSAGRKYEQYF
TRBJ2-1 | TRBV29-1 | CSVEDLGLAASYNEQFF
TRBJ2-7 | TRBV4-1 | CASSQPGLAVNYEQYF
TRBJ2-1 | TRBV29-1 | CSVEAFSSYNEQFF
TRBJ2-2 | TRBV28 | CASSLTQGNTGELFF
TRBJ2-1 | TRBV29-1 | CSARGLAGLNEQFF
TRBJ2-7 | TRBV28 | CASRDRYYEQYF
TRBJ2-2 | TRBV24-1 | CATSDLQGLGTGELFF